The 7 T cell receptor beta chains reported below all come from one sample, sequenced in a study of beta chain features in type 1 diabetes. The study reverse transcribed the entire isolated RNA, so it sequenced expressed TCRB transcripts. Sequencing was performed with immunoSEQ multiplex PCR; in TCRdb, only in-frame clones are kept and a portion is missing. In the table there are roughly 730,000 clones, around 15% of which are singletons. The study's findings and limits: Type 1 diabetes patients showed a moderate but significant shortening of TCRB CDR3s in all four CD4+ subsets.

No cognate antigen is known for these TCRs. The specimen sequenced was naive CD4+ T cells from blood. Receptor source: a young man with type 1 diabetes.

The chain is built from TRBV28 and TRBJ2-1, with 10 bases lining up with TRBD1. The CDR3 runs to 16 residues. With V trimmed by 7 bases and J by 6 bases, 12 bases remained unmatched. Germline assignment: CDR1 MDHEN and CDR2 SYDVKM. The DNA for the CDR3 is TGTGCCAGCAACCCTCAAAGTTGGACAGGGGGCAATGAGCAGTTCTTC. As protein: CASNPQSWTGGNEQFF. Using reference TRBV28 and TRBJ2-1 for the parts outside the CDR3, the full variable domain is DVKVTQSSRYLVKRTGEKVFLECVQDMDHENMFWYRQDPGLGLRLIYFSYDVKMKEKGDIPEGYSVSREKKERFSLILESASTNQTSMYLCASNPQSWTGGNEQFFGPGTRLTVL.

V and J are TRBV7-9 and TRBJ2-5; 10 bases line up with TRBD1. Germline V gives CDR1 SEHNR, CDR2 FQNEAQ (reference sequence). The CDR3 runs 17 residues. With V trimmed by 3 bases and J by 1 base, 8 bases remained unmatched. CDR3 DNA: TGTGCCAGCAGCTTCTCCGGGACAGGGGTTTCCCAAGAGACCCAGTACTTC. It codes for CASSFSGTGVSQETQYF.

This clone was detected only a few times. The rearrangement links TRBV5-4 to TRBJ2-7; 10 nucleotides agree with TRBD1. Per germline, CDR1 SGHNT and CDR2 YYREEE (reference sequence). Losses at the gene ends were 0 bases for V and 11 bases for J; bases not matched to a gene: 11. The CDR3 is 15 residues long. CDR3 region: CASSLAGTGAPGKYF. As DNA, the CDR3 is TGTGCCAGCAGCTTGGCCGGGACAGGGGCCCCGGGAAAGTACTTC.

The chain uses TRBV30 and TRBJ1-1, with D possibly being TRBD1 (6 bases). The V and J ends lost 4 bases and 8 bases respectively, with 11 bases between them. CDR3 length equals 11 residues. Germline CDR1 and CDR2: GTSNPN and SVGIG (reference sequence). CDR3 nucleotide sequence: TGTGCCTGGATACAGGGTTACGAAGCTTTCTTT. As protein: CAWIQGYEAFF.

This clone was counted only a few times. The chain links TRBV18 to TRBJ1-5; D is ambiguous. Trimming shortened V by 1 base and J by 0 bases, and 7 bases separated the two germline ends. The CDR3 covers 15 residues. Germline V gene data show CDR1 as KGHSH and CDR2 as LQKENI. The CDR3: CASSPLSDSNQPQHF. CDR3 DNA sequence: TGTGCCAGCTCACCACTGTCAGATAGCAATCAGCCCCAGCATTTT.

The chain couples TRBV29-1 to TRBJ1-1; TRBD1 is a possible D gene (6 bases). The germline V gene encodes CDR1 SQVTM and CDR2 ANQGSEA. The CDR3 spans 12 residues. Trimming removed 5 bases from V and 5 bases from J, with 12 bases in between. Here the CDR3 reads CSVMQGRTEAFF. In DNA form, the CDR3 reads TGCAGCGTTATGCAGGGGAGAACTGAAGCTTTCTTT. Filled out from reference TRBV29-1 and TRBJ1-1, the complete variable domain reads SAVISQKPSRDICQRGTSLTIQCQVDSQVTMMFWYRQQPGQSLTLIATANQGSEATYESGFVIDKFPISRPNLTFSTLTVSNMSPEDSSIYLCSVMQGRTEAFFGQGTRLTVV.

The V gene is TRBV5-1, the J gene TRBJ1-1; TRBD1 is a possible D gene (6 bases). V lost 0 bases to trimming and J lost 6 bases, with 15 bases between them. CDR3 length: 15 residues. CDR1 and CDR2 (germline): SGHRS, YFSETQ. CDR3 loop: CASSLVTGPSAEAFF. The CDR3 nucleotides are TGCGCCAGCAGCTTGGTAACAGGGCCCTCGGCTGAAGCTTTCTTT.